The T cell receptor (beta chain) described here comes from a study of blood T cell repertoires in COVID-19. Sequenced by immunoSEQ multiplex PCR; TCRdb stores in-frame clones only, minus some. Counted here are 150,000 to 200,000 clones, approximately 88% occurring once; the ten biggest clones make up under 15%. This CDR3 spans 13 amino acids. V was pared by 4 bases and J by 2 bases, with 11 bases between. Germline-derived CDR1 and CDR2 are GTSNPN and SVGIG (reference sequence). The rearrangement uses TRBV30 and TRBJ1-2; weak D call: TRBD1 (6 bases). This receptor was taken from a woman aged 55-70 years who had recovered from COVID-19. The sample consisted of PBMCs or T cells enriched from blood (not recorded which). The chain's CDR3 is CAWTGDGNYGYTF. CDR3 sequence (DNA): TGTGCCTGGACAGGGGATGGGAACTATGGCTACACCTTC.